A single sample gave rise to the 18 T cell receptor beta chains below, sequenced in a study of T cell repertoires in cytomegalovirus infection. One entry per CDR3 protein results from TCRdb running MiXCR on the reads. The data hold hundreds of thousands of distinct CDR3 sequences, with 15% to 20% observed a single time. Sequencing was carried out using PBMCs. These receptor sequences come from a human donor in good health (CMV status not recorded). Some clones in this sample may be carry-over from other donors' samples.

CDR3 region: CASSNRDMGDADTQYF. In DNA form, the CDR3 reads TGTGCCAGCAGCAACCGGGACATGGGCGACGCAGATACGCAGTATTTT. The J gene is TRBJ2-3, the V gene TRBV7-9; tentative D call: TRBD1 (6 bases). CDR3 length: 16 residues. V shed 5 bases and J shed 4 bases, with 19 bases lying between them. The germline V gene has CDR1 SEHNR and CDR2 FQNEAQ (reference sequence).

A word on this clonotype: An end of the junction does not agree with germline; a read error may underlie this. The genes are TRBV6-2 or TRBV6-3 and TRBJ2-2; D uncertain. The CDR3 sequence is 12 residues long. The germline V gene encodes CDR1 MNHEY and CDR2 SVGEGT. The CDR3 loop is CASSHGTWELFF. In DNA, the CDR3 is TGTGCCAGTTCCCACGGCACCTGGGAGCTGTTTTTT.

CDR3 DNA sequence: TGTGCCAGCAGCTTGGGGATGGGGCGGGGACCGAACACTGAAGCTTTCTTT. Its protein is CASSLGMGRGPNTEAFF. The chain carries TRBV7-9 and TRBJ1-1, with a weak D call TRBD1 (5 bases). Germline-derived CDR1 and CDR2 are SEHNR and FQNEAQ (reference sequence). The V gene lost 3 bases and the J gene lost 1 base, with 18 bases spanning the gap. The CDR3 covers 17 residues.

The rearrangement uses TRBV20-1 and TRBJ2-7, with a weak D call TRBD1 (5 bases). V gave up 3 bases and J gave up 7 bases, with 16 bases separating them. Germline CDR1 DFQATT, CDR2 SNEGSKA (reference sequence). This CDR3 comprises 13 residues. This CDR3 reads CSASLAHRKEQYF. CDR3 nucleotide sequence: TGCAGTGCTAGCTTGGCCCACAGGAAGGAGCAGTACTTC.

This clonotype was recorded a few times. The chain is built from TRBV20-1 and TRBJ1-4; the match to TRBD1 covers 9 bases. Germline lookup yields CDR1 DFQATT and CDR2 SNEGSKA (reference sequence). The CDR3 totals 12 residues. J lost 9 bases, V lost 6 bases, and 5 bases had no gene match. Written as DNA, the CDR3 is TGCAGTGCGGGGGACAGGGACCAAAAACTGTTTTTT. Amino acid sequence: CSAGDRDQKLFF.

The V gene is TRBV12-3 or TRBV12-4, the J gene TRBJ2-1, with 9 bases identical to TRBD1. This CDR3 region has 14 residues. Losses at the gene ends were 6 bases for V and 9 bases for J; bases not matched to a gene: 9. CDR3 sequence: CASSPGQGSREQFF. CDR3 in DNA: TGTGCCAGCAGCCCTGGACAGGGGTCCCGTGAGCAGTTCTTC.

This clonotype was counted many times. V gene TRBV12-3 or TRBV12-4 combines with J gene TRBJ2-3; TRBD1 aligns across 9 bases. The CDR3 has 17 residues. V was clipped by 5 bases and J by 1 base; unmatched bases: 10. CDR3 protein: CASSPGTGRFGTDTQYF. The CDR3 DNA sequence: TGTGCCAGCAGTCCTGGGACAGGGCGTTTCGGCACAGATACGCAGTATTTT.

This clonotype was observed many times. The chain couples TRBV7-2 to TRBJ2-7; possibly TRBD1 for D (5 bases). V was cut by 2 bases and J by 2 bases, with 10 bases left in between. The CDR3 runs to 14 residues. Germline CDR1 reads SGHTA; CDR2 reads FQGNSA. CDR3 in DNA: TGTGCCAGCAGCTTATCTCCAGGGACCTACGAGCAGTACTTC. It encodes CASSLSPGTYEQYF.

This clonotype was recorded many times. This sequence joins TRBV7-2 and TRBJ1-1; 7 positions match TRBD1. The CDR3 sequence is 14 residues long. From germline, CDR1 is SGHTA and CDR2 FQGNSA. V gave up 5 bases and J gave up 4 bases; unmatched junction bases: 7. The CDR3 bases are TGTGCCAGCAGCCCCCAGTCAGGGGGCACTGAAGCTTTCTTT. Translating it yields CASSPQSGGTEAFF. Using reference TRBV7-2 and TRBJ1-1 for the parts outside the CDR3, the full variable domain is GAGVSQSPSNKVTEKGKDVELRCDPISGHTALYWYRQSLGQGLEFLIYFQGNSAPDKSGLPSDRFSAERTGGSVSTLTIQRTQQEDSAVYLCASSPQSGGTEAFFGQGTRLTVV.

This clonotype was counted ten times or more. The rearrangement uses TRBV11-2 and TRBJ1-2, with D unresolved. Looked up from germline, CDR1 is SGHAT and CDR2 is FQNNGV. Deletions cut 4 bases from V and 9 bases from J, with 18 bases between. The CDR3 has 14 residues. The CDR3 coding sequence is TGTGCCAGCAGCTCAGGTGAGGCGGCGTTGAGCTACACCTTC. It translates to CASSSGEAALSYTF.

This chain joins TRBV6-2 or TRBV6-3 and TRBJ1-5; perhaps TRBD1 as D (6 bases). This CDR3 has 13 residues. V dropped 8 bases and J dropped 6 bases, with 14 bases sitting between them. Looked up from germline, CDR1 is MNHEY and CDR2 is SVGEGT. In DNA form, the CDR3 reads TGTGCCAGCTGTAAAGCAGGGGTTCAGCCCCAGCATTTT. Protein product: CASCKAGVQPQHF.

About this clonotype: A read error is possible here, since a much larger clone lies one base away. The chain combines TRBV7-2 with TRBJ1-1; maybe TRBD1 (5 bases). The CDR3 has 14 residues. Germline CDR1 SGHTA, CDR2 FQGNSA. The DNA of the CDR3 is TGTGCCAGCAGCAAAGACGGGGCTTGGACTGGAGCTTTCTTT. This gives the protein CASSKDGAWTGAFF.

The chain uses TRBV5-1 and TRBJ2-3; no clear D gene. Germline V lookup: CDR1 SGHRS, CDR2 YFSETQ. This CDR3 has 15 residues. V was trimmed by 0 bases and J by 4 bases, leaving 12 bases between them. CDR3 protein: CASSLEGSGPDTQYF. CDR3 bases: TGCGCCAGCAGCTTGGAAGGTTCCGGGCCAGATACGCAGTATTTT.

This clonotype occurred many times. The rearrangement uses TRBV7-6 and TRBJ2-5; no reliable D call. Germline V gene sequence: CDR1 SGHVS, CDR2 FNYEAQ. The germline V and J ends were trimmed by 5 bases and 4 bases, with 11 bases remaining between them. The CDR3 runs to 13 residues. CDR3 bases: TGTGCCAGCAGCCCAGACTGGGGAGAGACCCAGTACTTC. Translation gives CASSPDWGETQYF.

The chain uses TRBV29-1 and TRBJ1-6; D may be TRBD1 (5 bases). Germline V CDR1 and CDR2: SQVTM, ANQGSEA. This CDR3 comprises 13 residues. The V and J ends lost 5 bases and 10 bases respectively, with 15 bases between them. This CDR3 reads CSVTFDSRSPLHF. The CDR3 coding sequence is TGCAGCGTTACTTTCGACAGTCGCTCACCCCTCCACTTT.

This clonotype was seen ten or more times. The chain couples TRBV7-2 to TRBJ2-7; 8 nucleotides align to TRBD1. CDR3 length: 15 amino acids. Trimming cost V 5 bases and J 1 base; bases outside gene matches: 7. Looked up from germline, CDR1 is SGHTA and CDR2 is FQGNSA. CDR3 DNA sequence: TGTGCCAGCAGCCCCGGGACAGGAAATTCCTACGAGCAGTACTTC. Translating gives CASSPGTGNSYEQYF.

This clonotype has a count of ten or more. The V and J genes are TRBV7-2 and TRBJ2-5; D possibly uses TRBD1 or TRBD2 (5 bases each). The V gene's germline CDR1 is SGHTA and CDR2 FQGNSA. The CDR3 totals 14 residues. Trimming cost V 4 bases and J 1 base, with 10 bases left between them. DNA for the CDR3: TGTGCCAGCAGCTCACCCGGGACCCAAGAGACCCAGTACTTC. This sequence encodes CASSSPGTQETQYF.

This clonotype was picked up many times. The chain uses TRBV7-2 and TRBJ1-1; possibly TRBD1 for D (5 bases). Germline CDR1 and CDR2: SGHTA and FQGNSA. CDR3 size: 14 residues. V gave up 1 base and J gave up 8 bases, with 14 bases separating them. CDR3 region: CASSLDGASAEAFF. CDR3 coding DNA: TGTGCCAGCAGCTTAGATGGGGCGTCTGCCGAAGCTTTCTTT.